This TCR beta chain was captured by sequencing in a study of blood T cell repertoires in COVID-19 (dated by TCRdb to about 2020). Turning to the overall study: Collaborator samples came from the United States, Italy and Spain and covered acute and convalescent phases of COVID-19. Deeply sampled blood TCRbeta repertoires from subjects exposed to, actively infected with, or recovered from COVID-19 were included in the dataset. HLA class I and class II types, where available, came from metadata supplied by the sample provider rather than from assay-based typing. The repertoires were released in a freely available public database meant as a resource for research on the immune response to SARS-CoV-2. The samples were drawn from the first 160 participants of the ongoing ImmuneRACE study and from 1,200 or so subjects provided by 6 global collaborators. A de-identified subject ID, COVID-19 status, age in years and sex were almost always included in the sample metadata. The prospective study material was composed of cDNA or gDNA derived from T cells, B-cell-depleted T cells, or PBMCs.

The paper's findings and limits, for the study overall: The quantity of clinical and demographic metadata differed by source and by participant and was supplied without curation.

V is shortened by 6 bases, J by 5 bases, and the region joining them spans 7 bases. CDR1 is given as MNHNY and CDR2 as SVGAGI, both from the germline V gene (reference sequence). Inclusive of the bounding cysteine and phenylalanine, the CDR3 is 12 residues long. Of the read, only the CDR3 DNA is kept; its 36 bases are in frame from base 1. At one collaborating source in Seattle, patients were enrolled during active infection and were followed longitudinally through the course of disease. Each collaborating institution followed its own protocols to collect whole blood in K2EDTA tubes. For TCRbeta analysis, collaborators shipped samples as frozen whole blood, isolated PBMCs, or DNA extracted from either of those sample types. The immunoSEQ Assay, a bias-controlled multiplex PCR, was used to amplify TCRbeta CDR3 regions from genomic DNA. The study's processing was this. Nucleated cell counts per sample were estimated from amplification of reference gene primers within the assay. To quantify the absolute abundance of each unique TCRbeta CDR3 rearrangement, sequence reads were collapsed and filtered. For each sample, productive Simpson clonality was calculated as the square root of Simpson's diversity index across productive rearrangements. TCRdb limited this immuneACCESS table to in-frame rearrangements with V and J called. A share of clones is missing; checked studies link under half to unresolved V genes, and the rest is unexplained. V and J calls and clone size follow that table, whereas D and trimming were derived from the DNA. Within this sample are approximately 250,000 clones, with more than 70% of them counted one time only. The ten largest clones add up to approximately 6.2% of the sample.

As concerns this clone: No antigen is known for it. Per-base quality was not reported, and no clone a single base away is much larger than it.

This TCR derives from a woman aged 80 or over with COVID-19, enrolled during active disease. The rearranged chain carries TRBV6-6 and TRBJ2-2; D gene: possibly TRBD1, on 6 matching bases. What was sequenced was peripheral blood. The nucleotides are TGTGCCAGCAGAACAGGGACCGGGGAGCTGTTTTTT. This codes for CASRTGTGELFF.